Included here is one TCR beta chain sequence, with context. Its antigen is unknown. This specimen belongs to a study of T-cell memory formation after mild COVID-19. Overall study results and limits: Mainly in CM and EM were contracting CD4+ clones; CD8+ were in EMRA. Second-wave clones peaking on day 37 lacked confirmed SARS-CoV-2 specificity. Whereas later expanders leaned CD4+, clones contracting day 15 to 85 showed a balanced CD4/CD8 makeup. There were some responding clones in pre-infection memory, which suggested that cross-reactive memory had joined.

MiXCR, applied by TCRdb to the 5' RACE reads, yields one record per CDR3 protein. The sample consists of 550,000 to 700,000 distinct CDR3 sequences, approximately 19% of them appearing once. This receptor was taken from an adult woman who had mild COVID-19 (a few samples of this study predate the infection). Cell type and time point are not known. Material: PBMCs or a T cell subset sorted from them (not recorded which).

CDR3 in DNA: TGTGCCATCAGCCTCGGCCCCGCGGGTGAGTCCTACGAGCAGTACTTC. This gives the protein CAISLGPAGESYEQYF. V usage is TRBV10-3 and J usage is TRBJ2-7; maybe TRBD2 (5 bases). Looked up from germline, CDR1 is ENHRY and CDR2 is SYGVKD. V dropped 6 bases and J dropped 1 base, with 19 bases sitting between them. CDR3 length: 16 amino acids.